This T cell receptor beta chain was sequenced for a study of T cells in Graves' hyperthyroidism and ophthalmopathy. Turning to the study itself: Before treatment of any kind, peripheral blood was taken at initial diagnosis. Study observations and caveats: Most thyroid clonotypes with frequency above 0.001 were detected in blood. Classification by a 13 V-J model distinguished ophthalmopathy from stable hyperthyroidism.

This clonotype came up a few times. Its antigen remains unidentified. TCR beta CDR3 regions were amplified from RNA transcripts. First-round RT-PCR targeting the TCR CDR3 was performed with the HTBI primer set. MiXCR was run by TCRdb on the multiplex PCR reads, yielding one entry per CDR3 protein. The table shows about 380,000 distinct CDR3 sequences, with 13% occurring only once. With 2 bases clipped from V and 7 bases from J, the junction kept 10 bases outside the gene matches. Germline assignment: CDR1 SGHAT and CDR2 FQNNGV. This CDR3 spans 15 amino acids. The origin of this receptor is a man under 40 with Graves' hyperthyroidism that later progressed to Graves' ophthalmopathy. Sequencing was done on a sample of blood. The genes are TRBV11-2 and TRBJ2-7; 8 positions match TRBD1. CDR3 bases: TGTGCCAGCAGCTTACGCCGGGACAGGTCGCGGGAGCAGTACTTC. It is translated as CASSLRRDRSREQYF.